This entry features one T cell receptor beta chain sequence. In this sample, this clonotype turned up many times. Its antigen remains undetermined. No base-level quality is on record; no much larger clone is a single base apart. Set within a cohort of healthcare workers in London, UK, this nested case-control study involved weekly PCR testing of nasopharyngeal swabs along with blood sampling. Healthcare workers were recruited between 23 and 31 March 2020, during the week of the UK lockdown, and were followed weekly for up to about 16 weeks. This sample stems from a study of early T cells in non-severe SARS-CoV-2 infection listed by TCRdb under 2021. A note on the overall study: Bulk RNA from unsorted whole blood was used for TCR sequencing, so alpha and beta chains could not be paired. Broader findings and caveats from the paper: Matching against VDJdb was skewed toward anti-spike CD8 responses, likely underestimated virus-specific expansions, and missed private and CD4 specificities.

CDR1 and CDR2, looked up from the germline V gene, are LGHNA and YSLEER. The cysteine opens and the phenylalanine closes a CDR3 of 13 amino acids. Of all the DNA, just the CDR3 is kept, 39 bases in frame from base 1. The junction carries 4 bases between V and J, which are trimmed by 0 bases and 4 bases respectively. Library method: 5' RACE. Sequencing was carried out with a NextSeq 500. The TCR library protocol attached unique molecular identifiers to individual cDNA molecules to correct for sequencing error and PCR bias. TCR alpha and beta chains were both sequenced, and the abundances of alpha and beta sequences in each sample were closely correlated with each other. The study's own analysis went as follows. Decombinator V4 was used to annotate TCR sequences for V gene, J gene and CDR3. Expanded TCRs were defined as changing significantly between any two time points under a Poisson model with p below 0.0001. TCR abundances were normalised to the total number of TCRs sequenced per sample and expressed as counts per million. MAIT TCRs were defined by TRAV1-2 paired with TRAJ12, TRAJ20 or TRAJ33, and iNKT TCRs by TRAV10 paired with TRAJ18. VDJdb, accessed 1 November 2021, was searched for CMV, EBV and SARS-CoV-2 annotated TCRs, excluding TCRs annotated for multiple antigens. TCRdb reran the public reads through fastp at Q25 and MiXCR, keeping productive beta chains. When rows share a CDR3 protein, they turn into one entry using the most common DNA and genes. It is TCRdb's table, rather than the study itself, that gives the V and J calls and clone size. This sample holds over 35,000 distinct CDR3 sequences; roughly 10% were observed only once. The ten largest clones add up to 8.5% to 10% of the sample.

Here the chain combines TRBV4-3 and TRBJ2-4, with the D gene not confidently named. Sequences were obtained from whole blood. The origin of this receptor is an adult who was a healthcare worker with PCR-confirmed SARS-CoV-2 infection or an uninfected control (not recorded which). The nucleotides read TGCGCCAGCAGCCAAGATGGAAAAAACATTCAGTACTTC. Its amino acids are CASSQDGKNIQYF.